The 29 T cell receptor beta chains presented below share a single source sample, sequenced in a study of blood T cells in healthy people across ages. Together with a sample-barcoded 5' primer, a J-beta primer mix was included in a second PCR lasting roughly 7 to 11 cycles. Each CDR3 protein gets one entry after TCRdb re-called the 5' RACE reads with MiXCR. The table includes about 1,400,000 distinct CDR3 sequences, around 59% detected once. What was sequenced was blood. These receptors were obtained from a man aged 18 to 30 in good health.

The V call is TRBV6-5, the J call TRBJ2-4, with TRBD1 identical over 8 bases. The germline CDR1 and CDR2 sequences are MNHEY and SVGAGI. This CDR3 has 15 amino acids. V gave up 5 bases and J gave up 2 bases; unmatched junction bases: 5. CDR3 loop: CASSRRTGTKNIQYF. The DNA for the CDR3 is TGTGCCAGCAGTCGACGGACAGGGACCAAAAACATTCAGTACTTC.

The chain combines TRBV28 with TRBJ1-1; TRBD1 matches 10 bases. In germline, CDR1 is MDHEN, CDR2 SYDVKM. Unmatched junction bases numbered 18, after V lost 6 bases and J lost 2 bases. CDR3 length: 19 residues. CDR3 amino acids: CASSHGGTGVSLSNTEAFF. The CDR3 coding sequence is TGTGCCAGCAGCCATGGGGGGACAGGGGTTTCTTTGTCCAACACTGAAGCTTTCTTT.

V usage is TRBV20-1 and J usage is TRBJ2-3; D is unclear. CDR3 size: 15 residues. The V end was cut by 4 bases, the J end by 2 bases, with 16 bases between. Germline assignment: CDR1 DFQATT and CDR2 SNEGSKA (reference sequence). CDR3: CSAISSSPSTDTQYF. The CDR3 DNA reads as TGCAGTGCTATAAGCAGTTCCCCCTCCACAGATACGCAGTATTTT.

This chain links TRBV27 with TRBJ1-5; D is unclear. The V and J ends lost 5 bases and 4 bases respectively, with 12 bases between them. Germline CDR1 MNHEY, CDR2 SMNVEV (reference sequence). The CDR3 is 14 amino acids. The CDR3 here is CASSLRRENQPQHF. CDR3 nucleotide sequence: TGTGCCAGCAGTCTCAGACGGGAAAATCAGCCCCAGCATTTT.

This clonotype was observed once. V gene TRBV13 combines with J gene TRBJ2-1, with no clear D. The CDR3 consists of 16 residues. CDR1 and CDR2 from the germline V gene are PRHDT and FYEKMQ (reference sequence). The germline V and J ends were trimmed by 3 bases and 0 bases, with 12 bases remaining between them. The CDR3 loop reads CASSLGSLSSYNEQFF. CDR3 coding DNA: TGTGCCAGCAGCTTGGGTTCTCTTAGCTCCTACAATGAGCAGTTCTTC.

J is TRBJ2-5 and V is TRBV7-9; possible D gene TRBD2, 6 bases. The CDR3 extends over 13 amino acids. With 4 bases removed from V and 5 bases from J, the gap between germline ends came to 11 bases. Germline V gives CDR1 SEHNR, CDR2 FQNEAQ (reference sequence). For the CDR3, the DNA is TGTGCCAGCAGCTATATCCGGGGGGAGACCCAGTACTTC. It yields the protein CASSYIRGETQYF. The entire variable domain, with the rest obtained from reference TRBV7-9 and TRBJ2-5, is as follows: DTGVSQNPRHKITKRGQNVTFRCDPISEHNRLYWYRQTLGQGPEFLTYFQNEAQLEKSRLLSDRFSAERPKGSFSTLEIQRTEQGDSAMYLCASSYIRGETQYFGPGTRLLVL.

This clonotype was recorded once. The V and J genes are TRBV28 and TRBJ2-1; D uncertain. The germline CDR1 and CDR2 sequences are MDHEN and SYDVKM. Trimming removed 7 bases at V and 8 bases at J, with 9 bases between. The CDR3 runs to 11 residues. CDR3 sequence: CASTRQHEQFF. In DNA, the CDR3 is TGTGCCAGCACCAGACAACATGAGCAGTTCTTC.

Concerning this clonotype: Its ends do not fully match the called genes, so a read error is possible. This chain links TRBV27 with TRBJ1-6; 9 bases line up with TRBD1. The CDR3 extends over 15 amino acids. The germline V gene has CDR1 MNHEY and CDR2 SMNVEV (reference sequence). This chain's CDR3 is CAGSLSGTGNSPLHF. CDR3 nucleotide sequence: TGTGCCGGCAGTTTATCCGGGACAGGGAATTCACCCCTCCACTTT.

The chain recombines TRBV4-2 with TRBJ2-4; D remains unclear. Germline CDR1 LGHNA, CDR2 YNFKEQ. This CDR3 comprises 16 residues. V lost 0 bases and J lost 0, with 9 bases in between. For the CDR3, the DNA is TGTGCCAGCAGCCAAGAAAAGACTGGAGCCAAAAACATTCAGTACTTC. It specifies CASSQEKTGAKNIQYF.

In its sample, this clonotype was seen once. The chain links TRBV7-9 to TRBJ2-4, with 7 positions matching TRBD1. TRBJ2-7 explains the end of the DNA better; the J call may be wrong. The CDR3 is 16 residues long. CDR1 and CDR2 (germline): SEHNR, FQNEAQ (reference sequence). The CDR3 sequence: CASRIPTGRYTYEQYF. In nucleotides, the CDR3 is TGTGCCAGCAGGATCCCGACAGGGCGTTACACTTACGAGCAGTACTTC.

The chain is built from TRBV11-2 and TRBJ2-1; D perhaps matches TRBD2 (5 bases). With 3 bases removed from V and 0 bases from J, the gap between germline ends came to 15 bases. Per the germline V gene, CDR1 is SGHAT and CDR2 is FQNNGV. The CDR3 runs 17 residues. This CDR3 is CASSFLSAGSSYNEQFF. CDR3 coding DNA: TGTGCCAGCAGCTTCCTTAGCGCGGGTAGCTCCTACAATGAGCAGTTCTTC. Drawing the rest from reference TRBV11-2 and TRBJ2-1, the complete variable domain is EAGVAQSPRYKIIEKRQSVAFWCNPISGHATLYWYQQILGQGPKLLIQFQNNGVVDDSQLPKDRFSAERLKGVDSTLKIQPAKLEDSAVYLCASSFLSAGSSYNEQFFGPGTRLTVL.

The gene calls are TRBV4-3 and TRBJ2-5; D might be TRBD1 (6 bases). The V and J ends lost 4 bases and 4 bases respectively, with 10 bases between them. This CDR3 comprises 13 residues. Germline V CDR1 and CDR2: LGHNA, YSLEER. The DNA of the CDR3 is TGCGCCAGCAGCCCTGAACAGGGAGAGACCCAGTACTTC. Protein: CASSPEQGETQYF.

The chain combines TRBV9 with TRBJ2-3, with a possible D match to TRBD1 (6 bases). Germline V gene lookup returns CDR1 SGDLS and CDR2 YYNGEE. There are 14 residues in the CDR3. V lost 2 bases to trimming and J lost 5 bases, with 12 bases between them. The CDR3 DNA sequence: TGTGCCAGCAGCGTGAGGGGGATAGGAGATACGCAGTATTTT. It yields the protein CASSVRGIGDTQYF.

In its sample, this clonotype was seen a few times. The rearrangement joins TRBV27 to TRBJ2-1; 9 nucleotides line up with TRBD2. Per the germline V gene, CDR1 is MNHEY and CDR2 is SMNVEV (reference sequence). This CDR3 has 15 residues. Losses at the gene ends were 5 bases for V and 8 bases for J; bases not matched to a gene: 10. The CDR3 bases are TGTGCCAGCAGTCCCCGGGTAGCGGGGGCTTATGAGCAGTTCTTC. This translates into CASSPRVAGAYEQFF.

The chain is built from TRBV12-3 or TRBV12-4 and TRBJ2-4, with a tentative D call TRBD1 (6 bases). V was trimmed by 5 bases and J by 7 bases, leaving 12 bases between them. CDR3 length: 13 amino acids. CDR3 coding DNA: TGTGCCAGCAGTGAGGGCAGGGGTAACATTCAGTACTTC. Translated: CASSEGRGNIQYF.

The V call is TRBV28, the J call TRBJ2-5; D uncertain. Trimming stripped 3 bases from V and 5 bases from J, with 13 bases between. Germline V gene lookup returns CDR1 MDHEN and CDR2 SYDVKM. The CDR3 is made up of 14 amino acids. In DNA, the CDR3 is TGTGCCAGCAGTTTTAGGTATCTGGGGGAGACCCAGTACTTC. It yields the protein CASSFRYLGETQYF.

The V gene is TRBV20-1, the J gene TRBJ1-1; 8 nucleotides match TRBD1. J lost 0 bases, V lost 6 bases, and 12 bases had no gene match. From germline, CDR1 is DFQATT and CDR2 SNEGSKA (reference sequence). The CDR3 extends over 16 amino acids. The CDR3 DNA sequence: TGCAGTGCACCAGGACAGGGCGGTACCATGAACACTGAAGCTTTCTTT. Its translation is CSAPGQGGTMNTEAFF.

V gene TRBV20-1 combines with J gene TRBJ2-7; TRBD2 agrees at 10 bases. The CDR3 consists of 14 residues. The trim removed 3 bases at V and 3 bases at J, leaving 5 bases unmatched. The germline CDR1 and CDR2 sequences are DFQATT and SNEGSKA (reference sequence). The CDR3 DNA reads TGCAGTGCTAGGATGATAGCGGGGGGCTACGAGCAGTACTTC. Translated, it gives CSARMIAGGYEQYF.

The gene calls are TRBV5-4 and TRBJ2-2; 8 positions match TRBD2. This CDR3 has 15 residues. CDR1 is SGHNT and CDR2 is YYREEE in the germline V gene (reference sequence). V dropped 4 bases and J dropped 1; count of bases not matched to a gene: 3. The CDR3, as DNA: TGTGCCAGCAGCCGGGGACTAGTGAACACCGGGGAGCTGTTTTTT. Its translation is CASSRGLVNTGELFF.

The genes are TRBV7-6 and TRBJ2-7; perhaps D is TRBD1 or TRBD2 (5 bases each). The germline V and J ends were trimmed by 4 bases and 2 bases, with 12 bases remaining between them. The CDR3 is 14 amino acids. CDR1 and CDR2 from the germline V gene are SGHVS and FNYEAQ. The CDR3 coding sequence is TGTGCCAGCAGCTCCCGGGACGAGACCTACGAGCAGTACTTC. Translating it yields CASSSRDETYEQYF.

The chain combines TRBV10-3 with TRBJ2-1; no reliable D call. Germline CDR1 and CDR2: ENHRY and SYGVKD. The CDR3 has 15 amino acids. V was pared by 2 bases and J by 0 bases, with 8 bases between. The CDR3 protein is CAISERRFSYNEQFF. The CDR3 nucleotides read TGTGCCATCAGTGAGCGTAGGTTCTCCTACAATGAGCAGTTCTTC.

The chain has TRBV6-2 or TRBV6-3 and TRBJ1-1; tentative D call: TRBD1 (6 bases). Germline values: CDR1 MNHEY, CDR2 SVGEGT. V was clipped by 2 bases and J by 7 bases, with 17 bases between them. The CDR3 runs 15 residues. CDR3 region: CASSYTGGGRDEAFF. The CDR3 DNA reads TGTGCCAGCAGTTACACCGGGGGGGGGCGAGATGAAGCTTTCTTT.

CDR3 coding DNA: TGTGCCAGCAGTTACAGTTCGGGACTAGCGGCCTACGAGCAGTACTTC. Translating it yields CASSYSSGLAAYEQYF. V is TRBV6-2 or TRBV6-3 and J is TRBJ2-7; 11 bases fit TRBD2. Germline CDR1 and CDR2: MNHEY and SVGEGT. This CDR3 has 16 amino acids. After removal of 2 bases from V and 2 bases from J, the junction contained 5 bases not matched to a gene.

The chain couples TRBV7-2 to TRBJ1-5; no definite D call. Trimming removed 5 bases from V and 6 bases from J, with 14 bases in between. The CDR3 extends over 14 amino acids. In germline, CDR1 is SGHTA, CDR2 FQGNSA. Here the CDR3 DNA reads TGTGCCAGCAGCCCTGGACCTGTGGTTCAGCCCCAGCATTTT. Translating gives CASSPGPVVQPQHF.

The chain carries TRBV28 and TRBJ2-7, with D hard to call. Germline CDR1 MDHEN, CDR2 SYDVKM. Between the trimmed V and J ends, which lost 7 bases and 5 bases, there was a span of 15 bases. This CDR3 region has 13 residues. CDR3 sequence (DNA): TGTGCCAGCATCCTACCCGGGCACGACGAGCAGTACTTC. This codes for CASILPGHDEQYF.

The chain has TRBV6-5 and TRBJ2-5; perhaps TRBD1 as D (5 bases). Germline loops: CDR1 MNHEY, CDR2 SVGAGI. The CDR3 covers 12 residues. V was trimmed by 10 bases and J by 3 bases, leaving 12 bases between them. CDR3 coding DNA: TGTGCCACCGAAGGGGCCGAAGAGACCCAGTACTTC. This encodes CATEGAEETQYF.

The V and J genes are TRBV7-2 and TRBJ1-6; D unresolved. The germline V and J ends were trimmed by 5 bases and 5 bases, with 10 bases remaining between them. The CDR3 is 14 residues long. Germline V gene sequence: CDR1 SGHTA, CDR2 FQGNSA. CDR3 protein: CASSPALDNSPLHF. CDR3 nucleotide sequence: TGTGCCAGCAGCCCGGCCCTGGATAATTCACCCCTCCACTTT.

This clonotype has more than one count but fewer than ten. The V gene is TRBV6-1, the J gene TRBJ1-2, with D perhaps TRBD1 (6 bases). Trimming removed 4 bases from V and 3 bases from J, with 18 bases in between. Germline assignment: CDR1 MNHNS and CDR2 SASEGT. The CDR3 sequence is 16 residues long. The CDR3 is CASSAGLVDSYYGYTF. The CDR3 bases are TGTGCCAGCAGTGCCGGCCTAGTGGACAGCTACTATGGCTACACCTTC.

The genes are TRBV2 and TRBJ2-1; D might be TRBD1 or TRBD2, each matching 5 bases. The CDR3 totals 11 residues. Germline CDR1 reads SNHLY; CDR2 reads FYNNEI. V lost 4 bases, J lost 8 bases, and 6 bases lay in between. The CDR3 bases are TGTGCCAGCAGTGCGGGACATGAGCAGTTCTTC. This gives the protein CASSAGHEQFF.